This TCR beta chain was recorded in a study of cytomegalovirus exposure and HLA in healthy donors. The primer mix had 60 Vbeta and 13 Jbeta primers. The assay was immunoSEQ multiplex PCR, and TCRdb's table has in-frame clones only and misses some. The data hold over 150,000 clones, with roughly 70% observed a single time. Germline V lookup: CDR1 SGHDT, CDR2 YYEEEE. The V end was cut by 2 bases, the J end by 0 bases, with 11 bases between. The CDR3 has 15 amino acids. The sample holds a few counts of this clone. Its target is unknown. Regarding the study as a whole: Across donors, presence/absence analyses took sequencing depth to be roughly uniform. Accurate prediction of HLA-A and HLA-B alleles (for most subjects) was reportedly achieved from TCR beta sequences.

V gene TRBV5-6 combines with J gene TRBJ1-1; D is undetermined. This sequence was found in a young man in good health and CMV-seronegative. The material sequenced was PBMCs. The CDR3 region is CASSLGVRMNTEAFF. CDR3 sequence (DNA): TGTGCCAGCAGCTTAGGAGTGCGGATGAACACTGAAGCTTTCTTT.